The T cell receptor beta chain described here comes from a study of blood T cells in healthy people across ages. Germline V gene data show CDR1 as SGHVS and CDR2 as FQNEAQ. Trimming took 0 bases from V and 0 from J, leaving 9 bases between them. CDR3 length: 16 residues. The second PCR ran about 6 to 11 cycles with a sample-barcoded 5' primer and J-beta primers. TCRdb analysed the 5' RACE reads with MiXCR anew, one entry per CDR3 protein. The sample yields a few hundred thousand distinct CDR3 sequences, around 29% seen once. This clonotype came up a few times. This sequence was found in a woman in her 70s in good health. The chain employs TRBV7-8 and TRBJ2-1; D not certain. Sequenced: blood. The CDR3 here is CASSLALVRSYNEQFF. DNA for the CDR3: TGTGCCAGCAGCTTAGCGCTAGTCCGCTCCTACAATGAGCAGTTCTTC.